Sequencing of this TCR beta chain was carried out in a study of graft-versus-host responses after intestinal transplantation. Study-level background: Grafts were multivisceral, liver-intestinal, or isolated intestinal. Study outcomes and limitations: Recipient marrow held GvH clones, some first seen in ileum or blood. After transplant, early declines in HvG clones were associated with peak levels of circulating GvH clones. Some patients had graft-donor T cell macrochimerism. In their allografts, the ratios of graft-versus-host to host-versus-graft T cell clones were high.

Remarks on this clone: The antigen is not known.

Method: immunoSEQ multiplex PCR; TCRdb's copy keeps in-frame clones and lacks some. The repertoire holds some 8,200 clones, with around 92% as singletons. From germline, CDR1 is SEHNR and CDR2 FQNEAQ (reference sequence). The CDR3 runs to 16 residues. This clonotype was sampled from a human patient who received an intestinal transplant, so some T cells may come from the graft donor. The chain links TRBV7-9 to TRBJ2-5, with 8 bases matching TRBD1. The J call may be incorrect, as the DNA end agrees better with TRBJ2-7. The specimen was PBMCs, collected about 30 days after intestinal transplant. The CDR3 spells CASSLAYRGVAHEQYF. CDR3 in DNA: TGTGCCAGCAGCTTAGCTTACAGGGGGGTGGCCCACGAGCAGTACTTC.